This note documents a single TCR beta chain sequence. The antigen it recognizes is unknown. The input lacks base qualities; no much larger clone sits a single base away. The trial excluded patients who had a history of autoimmune disease or were on systemic immunosuppression. In every dose cohort, peripheral blood was drawn for TCR sequencing at baseline, cycle 4 day 1, and cycle 7 day 1. Samples were obtained from an open-label, multicenter, first-in-human phase I dose-escalation trial of ivuxolimab. Adults with locally advanced or metastatic head and neck squamous cell, hepatocellular, melanoma or renal cell carcinoma were enrolled in the trial. Before TCR sequencing, CD4+ T cells and CD8+ T cells from peripheral blood were sorted into separate populations. The sample is drawn from a study of OX40 agonist ivuxolimab in advanced cancers. Study-wide context: Ivuxolimab was an agonistic, fully human IgG2 monoclonal antibody directed against OX40 (CD134), a costimulatory receptor. Intravenous ivuxolimab was administered to patients every 2 weeks at six dose levels: 0.01, 0.1, 0.3, 1.5, 3 and 10 mg/kg. Of the approximately 54 dose-escalation patients, hepatocellular carcinoma was present in 19, melanoma in approximately 15, renal cell carcinoma in 9 and head and neck cancer in 9. In the dose-escalation cohort, approximately 80% of patients were male, and the mean age was approximately 60 years with a range of roughly 20 to 85. Patients were allowed to have had prior anti-PD-1, anti-PD-L1 or anti-CTLA-4 therapy, and 40% to 45% of the dose-escalation patients had been treated with checkpoint inhibitors. Three dose-escalation patients achieved partial responses, one with hepatocellular carcinoma and two with cutaneous melanoma. The purpose of peripheral TCRbeta sequencing was to test whether ivuxolimab changed TCR sequence diversity and led to clonal T-cell expansion. The monotherapy dose-escalation portion (N ≈ 52 patients) of the phase I ivuxolimab trial is reported in the paper. The research as a whole found: After ivuxolimab, CD8+ T cells had more expanded clones than CD4+ T cells on average. Low levels of normalized T-cell clonal expansion were also shown by some nonresponding patients. At doses of 0.1 to 3.0 mg/kg, clonal expansion of both CD4+ and CD8+ T cells in blood was seen between baseline and week 6. The antigen specificity of the clonally expanded peripheral T cells was not determined. In partial responders in the 0.1-3.0 mg/kg groups, normalized peripheral clonal expansion was found to be among the lowest, especially among CD8+ T cells.

Genomic DNA was isolated from the sorted cells so that the TCRbeta CDR3 region could be sequenced. TCRbeta CDR3 regions were sequenced using the immunoSEQ Assay. This is the immuneACCESS table as TCRdb keeps it, with only in-frame sequences that have V and J called. A part of the clones is gone; compared with another copy, unresolved V genes explain less than half, and the rest is unexplained. Across this sample there are about 58,000 clones, with about 90% seen only once. The ten largest clones capture about 3% of the sample. CDR1 and CDR2 are drawn from the germline V gene: MNHNS, SASEGT. From the cysteine up to the phenylalanine, the CDR3 has a length of 15 residues. Left in the record is the CDR3 DNA by itself, 45 bases read in frame from the first base. V is cut by 2 bases and J by 4 bases, and the space between the germline ends is 12 bases.

The sequenced sample was CD4+ or CD8+ T cells sorted from blood, obtained in a trial of the OX40 agonist ivuxolimab. The sequence is built from TRBV6-1 and TRBJ1-5; no D gene can be assigned with confidence. The source of this sequence is an adult with an advanced solid tumor such as melanoma, head and neck, liver or kidney cancer. CDR3 sequence: CASSESPNRNQPQHF. The bases are TGTGCCAGCAGTGAAAGCCCGAACCGAAATCAGCCCCAGCATTTT.